The clone carrying this TCR beta chain has ten or more counts. Antigen specificity is unknown. The data were obtained in a study of beta chain features in type 1 diabetes. The study, taken as a whole, reports: Among patients, naive, central memory and Treg TCRB repertoires appeared more similar than among healthy donors. In patients and controls equally, PCR might favor templates that are shorter. All four CD4+ subsets of Type 1 diabetes patients contained TCRB CDR3s that were moderately but significantly shorter.

Expressed TCRB transcripts were sequenced, since all the RNA that had been isolated was reverse transcribed. The repertoire was sequenced with immunoSEQ multiplex PCR; TCRdb's copy has only in-frame clones and lacks some. Among approximately 340,000 clones listed, over 13% were seen once. The CDR3 loop spans 10 amino acids. V lost 10 bases to trimming and J lost 7 bases, with 9 bases between them. The material sequenced was naive CD4+ T cells from blood. The sequence was collected from a woman under 30 in good health. The chain is built from TRBV23-1 and TRBJ2-3; TRBD2 is a possible D gene (6 bases). TRBV23-1 is noted as an ORF with a role that remains uncertain. CDR3 in DNA: TGCGCCATCCGGGGGAATACGCAGTATTTT. Its translation: CAIRGNTQYF.